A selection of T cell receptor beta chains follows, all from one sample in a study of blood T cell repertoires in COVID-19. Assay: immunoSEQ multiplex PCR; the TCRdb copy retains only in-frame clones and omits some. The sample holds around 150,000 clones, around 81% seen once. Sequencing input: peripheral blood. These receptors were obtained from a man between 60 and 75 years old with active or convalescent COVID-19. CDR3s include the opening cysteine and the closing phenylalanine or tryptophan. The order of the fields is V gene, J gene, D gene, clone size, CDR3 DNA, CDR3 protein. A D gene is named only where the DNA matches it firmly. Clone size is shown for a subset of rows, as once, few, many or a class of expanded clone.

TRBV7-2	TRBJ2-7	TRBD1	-	TGTGCCAGCAGCTTTGGGACAGGCCGATTCGAGCAGTACTTC	CASSFGTGRFEQYF
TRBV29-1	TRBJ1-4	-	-	TGCAGCGTTGAAATAGGACTCAATGAAAAACTGTTTTTT	CSVEIGLNEKLFF
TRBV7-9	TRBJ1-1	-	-	TGTGCCAGCAGCGTACAGGGCTGGGGCACTGAAGCTTTCTTT	CASSVQGWGTEAFF
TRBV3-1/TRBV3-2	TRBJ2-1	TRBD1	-	TGTGCCAGCAGCCCGGGACAGAGCTCCTACAATGAGCAGTTCTTC	CASSPGQSSYNEQFF
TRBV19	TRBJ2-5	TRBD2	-	TGTGCCAGTAGTAGGGAGCGGGGGGATCCTGCAGTGGCCCAGTACTTC	CASSRERGDPAVAQYF
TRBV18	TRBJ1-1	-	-	TGTGCCAGCTCACCAGTCCAGGTACCTGAAGCTTTCTTT	CASSPVQVPEAFF
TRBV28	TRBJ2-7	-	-	TGTGCCAGCAGTCACGGACAGTCCTACGAGCAGTACTTC	CASSHGQSYEQYF
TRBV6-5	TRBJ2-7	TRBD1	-	TGTGCCAGCAGGACAGGGCGAGCCTACGAGCAGTACTTC	CASRTGRAYEQYF
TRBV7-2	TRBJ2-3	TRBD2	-	TGTGCCAGCAGCTTTTCCCCGGGGGGGACAGATACGCAGTATTTT	CASSFSPGGTDTQYF
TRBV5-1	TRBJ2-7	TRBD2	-	TGCGCCAGCAGCAGAACAGTGCTAGCGGGAGGGACCTACGAGCAGTACTTC	CASSRTVLAGGTYEQYF
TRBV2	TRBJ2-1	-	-	TGTGCCAGCAGTGACAGGGGTTACAATGAGCAGTTCTTC	CASSDRGYNEQFF
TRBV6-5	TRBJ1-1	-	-	TGTGCCAGCAGTCCAACGGACAGAAACACTGAAGCTTTCTTT	CASSPTDRNTEAFF
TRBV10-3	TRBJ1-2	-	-	TGTGCCATACATGACAGCTATGGCTACACCTTC	CAIHDSYGYTF
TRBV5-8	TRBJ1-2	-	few	TGTGCCAGCAGCTCCTTGCGGGACGGACCTTCTAACTATGGCTACACCTTC	CASSSLRDGPSNYGYTF
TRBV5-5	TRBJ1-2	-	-	TGTGCCAGCAGCTTGGAGGTCTGGGGCCGGGATGGCTACACCTTC	CASSLEVWGRDGYTF
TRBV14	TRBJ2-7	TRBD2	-	TGTGCCAGCAGCCAAGACCGGGGACTAGCGGGAGGTAGCACCTACGAGCAGTACTTC	CASSQDRGLAGGSTYEQYF
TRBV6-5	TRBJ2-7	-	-	TGTGCCAGCAGTTACAAGCACGAGCAGTACTTC	CASSYKHEQYF
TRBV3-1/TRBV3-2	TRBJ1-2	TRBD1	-	TGTGCCAGCAGCCAAGCGACAGGGGGCTATGGCTACACCTTC	CASSQATGGYGYTF
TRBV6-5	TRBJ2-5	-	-	TGTGCCAGGACGCTGGCAGGGTCTTGCGAAGAGACCCAGTACTTC	CARTLAGSCEETQYF
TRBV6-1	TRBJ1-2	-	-	TGTGCCAGCAGTGAAGAGGGAGAGGGTTACTATGGCTACACCTTC	CASSEEGEGYYGYTF
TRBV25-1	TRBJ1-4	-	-	TGTGCCAGCAGTTTAAACAGGGAATATGAAAAACTGTTTTTT	CASSLNREYEKLFF
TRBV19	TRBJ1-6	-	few	TGTGCCAGTAGTATAGAGGAGGGCCGAGGGAATTCACCCCTCCACTTT	CASSIEEGRGNSPLHF
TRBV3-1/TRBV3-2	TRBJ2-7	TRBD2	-	TGTGCCAGCAGCTTTCCGGGGGGGTTGAGTCCTTACGAGCAGTACTTC	CASSFPGGLSPYEQYF
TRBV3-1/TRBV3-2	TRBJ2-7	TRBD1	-	TGTGCCAGCAGACCGACAGGGACCTACGAGCAGTACTTC	CASRPTGTYEQYF
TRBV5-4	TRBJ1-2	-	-	TGTGCCAGCAGCCCCAGGGGCCAAGACTATGGCTACACCTTC	CASSPRGQDYGYTF
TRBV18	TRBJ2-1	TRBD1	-	TGTGCCAGCTCACCGCGGACAGGGAACAATGAGCAGTTCTTC	CASSPRTGNNEQFF
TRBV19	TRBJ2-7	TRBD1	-	TGTGCCAGTAGTACAAACAGGGGGCTATCCTACGAGCAGTACTTC	CASSTNRGLSYEQYF
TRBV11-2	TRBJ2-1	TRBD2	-	TGTGCCAGCAGCCCGAGACTAGCGGGTTACAATGAGCAGTTCTTC	CASSPRLAGYNEQFF
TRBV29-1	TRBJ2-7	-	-	TGCAGCGTTTCAGACGGGAGCTCCGAGCAGTACTTC	CSVSDGSSEQYF
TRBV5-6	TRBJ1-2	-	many	TGTGCCAGCAGCCCAGGCGGAGGAAAGGTCGGCTACACCTTC	CASSPGGGKVGYTF
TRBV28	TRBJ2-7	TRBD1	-	TGTGCCAGCAGTGATTACAGGGGTTCTCGCTACGAGCAGTACTTC	CASSDYRGSRYEQYF
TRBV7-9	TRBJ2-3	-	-	TGTGCCAGCAGCCCCGCCTATGCCAGGGAAGGTCGGTCAGATACGCAGTATTTT	CASSPAYAREGRSDTQYF
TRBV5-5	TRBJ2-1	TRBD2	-	TGTGCCAGCAGCCTTACTAGCGGGAGGGCCTACAATGAGCAGTTCTTC	CASSLTSGRAYNEQFF
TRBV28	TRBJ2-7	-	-	TGTGCCAGCGGCCGCCGGGAGATAGGGAAGCAGTACTTC	CASGRREIGKQYF
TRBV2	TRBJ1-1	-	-	TGTGCCACCGTGAGGTCTTTGGGCACTGAAGCTTTCTTT	CATVRSLGTEAFF
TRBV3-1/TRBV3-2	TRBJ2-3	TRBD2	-	TGTGCCAGCAGCTCTAGCGGGAGTGCGCAGTATTTT	CASSSSGSAQYF
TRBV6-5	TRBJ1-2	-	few	TGTGCCAGCGCGACAGGCAGGTCGGCTAACTATGGCTACACCTTC	CASATGRSANYGYTF
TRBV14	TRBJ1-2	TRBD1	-	TGTGCCAGCAGCCGAACTCCGGGACAGGGGCCCCAATCCGATGGCTACACCTTC	CASSRTPGQGPQSDGYTF
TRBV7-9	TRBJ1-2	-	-	TGTGCCAGCAGCTTGCAGGGTAAATCGGACTATGGCTACACCTTC	CASSLQGKSDYGYTF
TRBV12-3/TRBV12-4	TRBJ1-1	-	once	TGTGCCAGCAGTTTTTGGGAGGACACTGAAGCTTTCTTT	CASSFWEDTEAFF
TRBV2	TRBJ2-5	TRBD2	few	TGTGCCAGCACCGTCCCCTCAGCGGGGGGAGGGGAGACCCAGTACTTC	CASTVPSAGGGETQYF
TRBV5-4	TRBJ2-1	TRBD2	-	TGTGCCAGCAGCTTGATGGCTAGCGGGAATGAGCAGTTCTTC	CASSLMASGNEQFF
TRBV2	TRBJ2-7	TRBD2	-	TGTGCCAGCAGACCCGCCCTAGCGGGAGGGTACGAGCAGTACTTC	CASRPALAGGYEQYF
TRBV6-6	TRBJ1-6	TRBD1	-	TGTGCCAGCAGTAACAGGGGACTCGGGTCACCCCTCCACTTT	CASSNRGLGSPLHF